The 18 T cell receptor beta chains below come from one sample, sequenced in a study of control samples from healthy donors and cancer patients. Data came from immunoSEQ multiplex PCR; TCRdb stores just in-frame clones and leaves some out. The data hold 200,000 to 250,000 clones, with roughly 94% observed a single time. The sequenced material came from blood. These receptors were taken from a man aged 45-60 years in good health.

The chain is built from TRBV5-4 and TRBJ2-7, with TRBD1 as a possible D gene (5 bases). Germline CDR1 is SGHNT and CDR2 is YYREEE (reference sequence). The V and J ends lost 4 bases and 4 bases respectively, with 12 bases between them. The length of the CDR3 is 13 residues. In DNA, the CDR3 is TGTGCCAGCAGCAGCCAGGGTACATACGAGCAGTACTTC. Its translation: CASSSQGTYEQYF.

This chain uses TRBV5-4 with TRBJ1-1, with 7 bases matching TRBD1. V lost 7 bases, J lost 0 bases, and 6 bases stayed unmatched. CDR1 SGHNT and CDR2 YYREEE come from the germline V gene (reference sequence). This CDR3 is built from 14 residues. In DNA, the CDR3 is TGTGCCAGCGCACAGGGGAATCTGAACACTGAAGCTTTCTTT. Its translation: CASAQGNLNTEAFF.

The V call is TRBV2, the J call TRBJ2-5; tentatively, D is TRBD2 (6 bases). CDR1 SNHLY and CDR2 FYNNEI come from the germline V gene. V dropped 7 bases and J dropped 7 bases, with 10 bases sitting between them. This CDR3 contains 11 residues. The chain's CDR3 is CASTSAGTQYF. DNA of the CDR3: TGTGCCAGCACCTCAGCGGGGACCCAGTACTTC.

V usage is TRBV4-1 and J usage is TRBJ2-1; weak D call: TRBD2 (6 bases). The length of the CDR3 is 18 residues. V was shortened by 3 bases and J by 7 bases, with 25 bases between the two germline ends. In germline, CDR1 is MGHRA, CDR2 YSYEKL. DNA of the CDR3: TGCGCCAGCAGCCACCCTTGGGCCCGGGACGGGGGTGTGAATGAGCAGTTCTTC. As protein: CASSHPWARDGGVNEQFF.

The V gene is TRBV6-5, the J gene TRBJ1-2; D call uncertain. CDR3 length: 12 amino acids. Germline V gene sequence: CDR1 MNHEY, CDR2 SVGAGI. V lost 6 bases and J lost 8, with 13 bases in between. CDR3 nucleotide sequence: TGTGCCAGCAGCGGAGAGGTGAGGGGCTACACCTTC. This codes for CASSGEVRGYTF.

The chain carries TRBV6-5 and TRBJ2-3; 10 nucleotides line up with TRBD1. V lost 7 bases, J lost 5 bases, and 9 bases stayed unmatched. The CDR3 covers 15 residues. Per germline, CDR1 MNHEY and CDR2 SVGAGI. The CDR3 sequence is CASILYGTGVDTQYF. The CDR3 region has the DNA TGTGCCAGCATTCTATATGGGACAGGGGTAGATACGCAGTATTTT.

This sequence joins TRBV7-9 and TRBJ2-7; D may be TRBD1 (6 bases). The CDR3 runs 15 residues. The ends were cut back, 5 bases at V and 2 bases at J, with 16 bases in the middle. The V gene's germline CDR1 is SEHNR and CDR2 FQNEAQ (reference sequence). In DNA form, the CDR3 reads TGTGCCAGCAGCCCTCTTGGGGACACTGCCTACGAGCAGTACTTC. Its translation is CASSPLGDTAYEQYF.

The CDR3 nucleotides read TGTGCCAGCAGGATGAGGGGGGTTAGCTACGAGCAGTACTTC. Translation gives CASRMRGVSYEQYF. V is TRBV2 and J is TRBJ2-7, with D tentatively TRBD1 or TRBD2 (6 bases each). From germline, CDR1 is SNHLY and CDR2 FYNNEI. CDR3 length: 14 residues. Trimming removed 6 bases from V and 3 bases from J, with 15 bases in between.

The chain carries TRBV7-9 and TRBJ2-1; 9 positions agree with TRBD2. Germline loops: CDR1 SEHNR, CDR2 FQNEAQ (reference sequence). The V segment lost 4 bases and the J segment 10 bases; nucleotides outside the gene matches: 20. This CDR3 spans 18 amino acids. The chain's CDR3 is CASSSTPIAGAGYIEQFF. The CDR3 DNA is TGTGCCAGCAGCTCAACCCCCATAGCGGGGGCCGGATACATCGAGCAGTTCTTC.

This chain joins TRBV5-1 and TRBJ2-3; 7 nucleotides align to TRBD2. V shed 0 bases and J 0 bases; nucleotides not matched to a gene: 4. The CDR3 sequence is 16 residues long. The germline gives CDR1 SGHRS, CDR2 YFSETQ. The CDR3 here is CASSLGGGKSTDTQYF. The CDR3 DNA reads TGCGCCAGCAGCTTGGGCGGGGGAAAGAGCACAGATACGCAGTATTTT.

This sequence joins TRBV7-2 and TRBJ1-5; D not certain. Germline V lookup: CDR1 SGHTA, CDR2 FQGNSA. V lost 4 bases, J lost 0 bases, and 10 bases lay in between. The CDR3 has 15 residues. For the CDR3, the DNA is TGTGCCAGCAGCTCCTGGGCCAATAGCAATCAGCCCCAGCATTTT. Encoded protein: CASSSWANSNQPQHF.

Here the CDR3 reads CASSTRPGQGEVNNQPQHF. DNA for the CDR3: TGTGCCAGCAGCACCCGTCCGGGACAGGGGGAGGTAAACAATCAGCCCCAGCATTTT. This chain uses TRBV21-1 with TRBJ1-5; the table names TRBD1, a call not compared with the DNA. TRBV21-1 is shown as a pseudogene. The CDR3 consists of 19 residues.

The chain links TRBV3-1 (or the pseudogene TRBV3-2) to TRBJ1-2; D not certain. CDR1 and CDR2 from the germline V gene are LGHDT and YNNKEL (reference sequence). V shed 4 bases and J shed 8 bases, with 14 bases lying between them. The CDR3 has 13 amino acids. This CDR3 is CASSPHRSGGYTF. CDR3 sequence (DNA): TGTGCCAGCAGCCCTCACAGATCCGGCGGCTACACCTTC.

V gene TRBV5-1 combines with J gene TRBJ1-1; D perhaps matches TRBD1 (6 bases). Trimming removed 4 bases at V and 4 bases at J, with 17 bases between. This CDR3 spans 15 amino acids. Per the germline V gene, CDR1 is SGHRS and CDR2 is YFSETQ. The CDR3 DNA is TGCGCCAGCAGCGAAGCGGGGGCGTGGGTCACTGAAGCTTTCTTT. This translates into CASSEAGAWVTEAFF.

The J gene is TRBJ2-5, the V gene TRBV21-1; TRBD2 is the table's D call and was not checked against the DNA. TRBV21-1 is annotated as a pseudogene. The CDR3 contains 16 residues. The CDR3 sequence is CASRGDGGGIFETQYF. In DNA, the CDR3 is TGTGCCAGCAGGGGGGACGGGGGGGGAATTTTCGAGACCCAGTACTTC.

On this clone itself: Within the sample, other DNA sequences also encode this same CDR3. This chain connects TRBV2 to TRBJ2-2, with D tentatively TRBD1 (6 bases). Per germline, CDR1 SNHLY and CDR2 FYNNEI. V lost 6 bases, J lost 5 bases, and 7 bases lay in between. The CDR3 is 12 residues long. CDR3 loop: CASRRGTGELFF. CDR3 DNA sequence: TGTGCCAGCAGGAGGGGGACCGGGGAGCTGTTTTTT.

V usage is TRBV7-8 and J usage is TRBJ1-1; D possibly corresponds to TRBD1 (5 bases). V lost 3 bases, J lost 1 base, and 12 bases lay in between. Germline values: CDR1 SGHVS, CDR2 FQNEAQ. The CDR3 is 15 amino acids. Written as DNA, the CDR3 is TGTGCCAGCAGCTTTTCGGGGGAAGGGAACACTGAAGCTTTCTTT. Translation gives CASSFSGEGNTEAFF. Looking up the rest from reference TRBV7-8 and TRBJ1-1 gives the full variable domain: GAGVSQSPRYKVAKRGQDVALRCDPISGHVSLFWYQQALGQGPEFLTYFQNEAQLDKSGLPSDRFFAERPEGSVSTLKIQRTQQEDSAVYLCASSFSGEGNTEAFFGQGTRLTVV.

This chain's CDR3 is CASSLGRPNTEAFF. As DNA, the CDR3 is TGTGCCAGCAGTTTAGGCAGACCGAACACTGAAGCTTTCTTT. The rearrangement joins TRBV27 to TRBJ1-1; D gene unclear. The germline V gene has CDR1 MNHEY and CDR2 SMNVEV (reference sequence). The CDR3 is 14 residues long. V was shortened by 2 bases and J by 1 base, with 8 bases between the two germline ends.